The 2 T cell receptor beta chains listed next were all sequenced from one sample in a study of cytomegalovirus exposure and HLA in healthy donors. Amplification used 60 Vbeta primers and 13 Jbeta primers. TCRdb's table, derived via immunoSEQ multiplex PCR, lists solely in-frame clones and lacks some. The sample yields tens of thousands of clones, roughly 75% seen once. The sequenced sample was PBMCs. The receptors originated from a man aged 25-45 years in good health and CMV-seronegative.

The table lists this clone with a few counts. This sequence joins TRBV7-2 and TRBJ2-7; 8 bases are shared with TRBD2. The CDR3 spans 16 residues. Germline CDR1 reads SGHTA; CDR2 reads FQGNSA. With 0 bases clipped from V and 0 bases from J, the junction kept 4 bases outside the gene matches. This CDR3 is CASSLASGGSSYEQYF. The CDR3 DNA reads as TGTGCCAGCAGCTTAGCGTCGGGGGGGTCCTCCTACGAGCAGTACTTC.

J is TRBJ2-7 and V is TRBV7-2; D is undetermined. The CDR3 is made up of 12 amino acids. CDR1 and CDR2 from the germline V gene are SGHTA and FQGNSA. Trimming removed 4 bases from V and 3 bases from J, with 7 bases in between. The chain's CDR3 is CASSSFYYEQYF. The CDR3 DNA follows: TGTGCCAGCAGCTCCTTTTACTACGAGCAGTACTTC.